The 2 T cell receptor beta chains presented below share a single source sample, sequenced in a study of shared clonotypes between healthy human individuals. Measured with immunoSEQ multiplex PCR; TCRdb has only the in-frame clones, and not every one. The sample consists of about 2.4 million clones, over 85% of them appearing once. The sample was naive CD4+ T cells from PBMCs. Subset in this sample: CD45RA+ positively selected. The receptors originated from a man between 18 and 35 years old in good health. Some clones in this sample may be carry-over from other donors' samples.

This clone was counted a few times. This chain links TRBV4-2 with TRBJ1-5, with a possible D match to TRBD1 (5 bases). The CDR3 extends over 13 amino acids. V lost 8 bases and J lost 5, with 13 bases in between. The V gene's germline CDR1 is LGHNA and CDR2 YNFKEQ. CDR3 DNA sequence: TGTGCCAGCGGAGGGGACCTTGATCAGCCCCAGCATTTT. It codes for CASGGDLDQPQHF.

The rearrangement joins TRBV10-3 to TRBJ2-7; maybe TRBD2 (7 bases). Trimming left V 9 bases short and J 5 bases short, with 14 bases between. The CDR3 covers 12 residues. CDR1 ENHRY and CDR2 SYGVKD come from the germline V gene. This chain's CDR3 is CAISGGANEQYF. The CDR3 DNA reads as TGTGCCATATCTGGGGGGGCGAACGAGCAGTACTTC.